A selection of T cell receptor beta chains follows, all from one sample in a study of T cell responses to AZD1222 COVID-19 vaccine. Only in-frame clones appear in the TCRdb table, and some are missing; sequencing was by immunoSEQ multiplex PCR. This sample has 90,000 to 120,000 clones; 70% to 90% occur once, and the top ten carry 2.5%. Sequenced here: peripheral blood, sampled 28 days after the second AZD1222 dose. The receptor source for this set is an adult who received the AZD1222 COVID-19 vaccine. Both conserved end residues are trimmed from each CDR3.

v_call: TRBV13
j_call: TRBJ2-7
cdr3_aa: ASSLVGQSYEQY

v_call: TRBV19
j_call: TRBJ1-2
cdr3_aa: ASPGVAPHYGYT

v_call: TRBV18
j_call: TRBJ1-1
cdr3_aa: ASSPPGGFYTEAF

v_call: TRBV11-2
j_call: TRBJ1-6
cdr3_aa: ASSSQRTVTYNSPLH

v_call: TRBV12-5
j_call: TRBJ2-3
cdr3_aa: ASGSSRGPVYTQY

v_call: TRBV19
j_call: TRBJ2-2
cdr3_aa: AVGQGAFNGELF

v_call: TRBV5-4
j_call: TRBJ1-6
cdr3_aa: ASSLAGAEPLH

v_call: TRBV3-1/TRBV3-2
j_call: TRBJ2-5
cdr3_aa: ASSQEPIAQQETQY

v_call: TRBV10-2
j_call: TRBJ1-3
cdr3_aa: ASRGAGTGISSGNTIY

v_call: TRBV12-3/TRBV12-4
j_call: TRBJ1-2
cdr3_aa: ASSLGPEGGYT